Below are 18 T cell receptor beta chains sequenced from a single sample in a study of blood T cells in healthy people across ages (dated by TCRdb to between 2014 and 2017). Library construction relied on 5' RACE. Sequencing instrument: Illumina HiSeq 2500. The second PCR ran for about 6 to 11 cycles and used a J-beta primer mix along with a sample-barcoded 5' primer. TCRdb applied fastp at Q25 and MiXCR to the public reads, then kept only in-frame beta chains. Identical CDR3 protein sequences are pooled into one entry, listed with their most common genes and DNA. Recorded for this sample are around 800,000 distinct CDR3 sequences; roughly 25% of them occurred a single time. The ten largest clones capture 2.5% to 3.5% of the sample. The same sample was also studied in work on T cells of mothers and their children.

The source material was blood. These receptors all come from a boy between 5 and 17 years old in good health.

This clonotype came up a few times. The chain joins TRBV6-6 to TRBJ2-5, with 7 bases that match TRBD1. This CDR3 has 15 residues. With V trimmed by 1 base and J by 7 bases, 9 bases remained unmatched. Germline-derived CDR1 and CDR2 are MNHNY and SVGAGI (reference sequence). This CDR3 reads CASSYLGDRVATQYF. The DNA of the CDR3 is TGTGCCAGCAGTTACTTAGGTGACAGGGTTGCGACCCAGTACTTC.

The chain couples TRBV10-1 to TRBJ2-7; possible D gene TRBD1, 6 bases. CDR3 length: 14 amino acids. Per germline, CDR1 WNHNN and CDR2 SYGVQD (reference sequence). V gave up 0 bases and J gave up 7 bases, with 13 bases separating them. The CDR3 sequence is CASSESGGRMEQYF. The CDR3 bases are TGCGCCAGCAGTGAGTCAGGGGGTAGAATGGAGCAGTACTTC.

V gene TRBV14 combines with J gene TRBJ1-2, with D uncertain. Germline V gene lookup returns CDR1 SGHDN and CDR2 FVKESK. Trimming took 4 bases from V and 5 from J, leaving 11 bases between them. CDR3 size: 13 residues. For the CDR3, the DNA is TGTGCCAGCAGCCCCGGACGCCCGTATGGCTACACCTTC. This gives the protein CASSPGRPYGYTF.

A few counts support this clonotype. The chain has TRBV20-1 and TRBJ2-5; D is ambiguous. The DNA end lines up better with TRBJ2-1; the J call may be wrong. Germline-derived CDR1 and CDR2 are DFQATT and SNEGSKA (reference sequence). There are 14 residues in the CDR3. CDR3 residues: CSARESSGYNEQFF. The CDR3 DNA sequence: TGCAGTGCTAGAGAGAGCTCCGGGTACAATGAGCAGTTCTTC.

The V gene is TRBV6-1, the J gene TRBJ2-1; possibly TRBD2 for D (7 bases). The V and J ends lost 7 bases and 5 bases respectively, with 18 bases between them. CDR1 is MNHNS and CDR2 is SASEGT in the germline V gene. The CDR3 contains 15 residues. DNA for the CDR3: TGTGCCAGCATAAGAGCCGCGGGGGCCAACAATGAGCAGTTCTTC. Amino acid sequence: CASIRAAGANNEQFF.

The V call is TRBV7-9, the J call TRBJ2-7; TRBD1 matches at 9 bases. Germline V lookup: CDR1 SEHNR, CDR2 FQNEAQ (reference sequence). V trimming: 5 bases; J trimming: 2 bases; junction bases outside the gene matches: 7. This CDR3 comprises 15 residues. The CDR3 loop is CASSPDRTGAYEQYF. CDR3 in DNA: TGTGCCAGCAGCCCCGATCGGACAGGGGCCTACGAGCAGTACTTC.

This clonotype was detected only a few times. CDR3 bases: TGTGCCAGCAGCTTCCTAGCGGGACACCTAGCCAAAAACATTCAGTACTTC. Its translation is CASSFLAGHLAKNIQYF. V and J are TRBV5-6 and TRBJ2-4; TRBD2 aligns across 9 bases. J was trimmed by 0 bases and V by 2 bases; bases with no gene match: 6. Germline lookup yields CDR1 SGHDT and CDR2 YYEEEE. The CDR3 is 17 amino acids.

Worth noting for this clonotype: A read error is possible here, since a much larger clone lies one base away. The chain uses TRBV7-2 and TRBJ1-5; D not certain. This CDR3 region has 15 residues. Germline assignment: CDR1 SGHTA and CDR2 FQGNSA. CDR3 amino acids: CASSPLIGSNQPRHF. CDR3 nucleotide sequence: TGTGCCAGCAGCCCCCTTATAGGGAGCAATCAGCCCCGGCATTTT.

The V call is TRBV25-1, the J call TRBJ1-2; 9 bases match TRBD1. The germline CDR1 and CDR2 sequences are MGHDK and SYGVNS. The CDR3 runs 18 residues. The trim removed 3 bases at V and 4 bases at J, leaving 15 bases unmatched. The CDR3, as DNA: TGTGCCAGCAGTGACACCCCGGGACAGGGCACTGGGAGCTATGGCTACACCTTC. It encodes CASSDTPGQGTGSYGYTF.

The rearrangement uses TRBV29-1 and TRBJ1-2; D not certain. V dropped 5 bases and J dropped 5 bases, with 15 bases sitting between them. Germline assignment: CDR1 SQVTM and CDR2 ANQGSEA. The CDR3 consists of 13 residues. The CDR3 spells CSVFVGNGYGYTF. Written as DNA, the CDR3 is TGCAGCGTTTTCGTGGGTAACGGGTATGGCTACACCTTC.

Only a few counts were recorded for this clonotype. The chain combines TRBV28 with TRBJ1-1; 8 bases align to TRBD1. V shed 6 bases, J shed 7 bases, and the junction held 7 bases outside the gene matches. This CDR3 has 13 residues. Germline V gives CDR1 MDHEN, CDR2 SYDVKM. This CDR3 reads CASSGGQDLEAFF. The CDR3 region has the DNA TGTGCCAGCAGCGGGGGACAGGACCTTGAAGCTTTCTTT.

The genes are TRBV6-2 or TRBV6-3 and TRBJ2-1, with TRBD1 identical over 8 bases. The end of the DNA fits TRBJ2-7 better, so the J call may be wrong. CDR3 length equals 12 residues. CDR1 is MNHEY and CDR2 is SVGEGT in the germline V gene. The CDR3 DNA sequence: TGTGCCACGGGCAGGGGGCCCTACGAGCAGTACTTC. Translation: CATGRGPYEQYF.

The rearrangement uses TRBV7-9 and TRBJ2-1; TRBD1 aligns across 7 bases. There are 14 residues in the CDR3. The germline V gene has CDR1 SEHNR and CDR2 FQNEAQ (reference sequence). V was clipped by 5 bases and J by 3 bases; unmatched bases: 4. The CDR3 reads CASSDRQGYNEQFF. In DNA form, the CDR3 reads TGTGCCAGCAGCGATAGACAGGGCTACAATGAGCAGTTCTTC.

This clonotype was observed a few times. V gene TRBV5-1 combines with J gene TRBJ1-5; D uncertain. Germline lookup yields CDR1 SGHRS and CDR2 YFSETQ. V lost 0 bases to trimming and J lost 8 bases, with 12 bases between them. The CDR3 runs 14 residues. The CDR3 sequence: CASSLDGSREPQHF. The CDR3 nucleotides read TGCGCCAGCAGCTTGGACGGCAGCCGAGAGCCCCAGCATTTT.

This chain connects TRBV2 to TRBJ2-7, with D tentatively TRBD1 or TRBD2 (5 bases each). CDR1 and CDR2 from the germline V gene are SNHLY and FYNNEI. The CDR3 loop spans 13 amino acids. Trimming shortened V by 9 bases and J by 2 bases, and 14 bases separated the two germline ends. In DNA form, the CDR3 reads TGTGCCAGGGGCTCGGGGCAGACCTACGAGCAGTACTTC. It specifies CARGSGQTYEQYF.

Points on this clonotype: The junction and the germline gene differ at one end; a read error may be behind it. The J gene is TRBJ2-5, the V gene TRBV12-3 or TRBV12-4; the match to TRBD2 covers 10 bases. The end of the DNA aligns better with TRBJ2-1, so the J call may be wrong. This CDR3 contains 16 residues. CDR3 residues: CASSLGAGGLGNEQFF. The CDR3 bases are TGCGCCAGCAGTTTAGGAGCGGGGGGGCTAGGGAATGAGCAGTTCTTC.

This clonotype was seen a handful of times. The chain employs TRBV6-6 and TRBJ2-2, with D perhaps assigned TRBD1 or TRBD2 (5 bases each). V was clipped by 2 bases and J by 5 bases, with 15 bases between them. The germline V gene encodes CDR1 MNHNY and CDR2 SVGAGI (reference sequence). CDR3 size: 16 residues. The CDR3: CASSYAQGVPTGELFF. The CDR3 DNA reads TGTGCCAGCAGTTACGCCCAGGGAGTTCCTACCGGGGAGCTGTTTTTT.

V usage is TRBV5-4 and J usage is TRBJ2-7, with TRBD1 matching 7 bases. Gene TRBJ2-1 matches the end of the DNA better, so the J call may be wrong. The CDR3 is 14 amino acids. CDR1 SGHNT and CDR2 YYREEE come from the germline V gene (reference sequence). The CDR3 loop reads CASSLTGVYGEQFF. CDR3 nucleotide sequence: TGTGCCAGCAGCTTAACAGGGGTGTATGGTGAGCAGTTCTTC.